The following is a T cell receptor beta chain sequence with its context. These data belong to a study of T cell responses to AZD1222 COVID-19 vaccine. Trimming took off 5 bases at V and 1 base at J, with 8 bases between the two ends. The CDR3 is made up of 13 amino acids. Germline loops: CDR1 KGHSH, CDR2 LQKENI. Assay used: immunoSEQ multiplex PCR; TCRdb lists only in-frame clones, some missing. Of around 130,000 clones in the sample, around 89% were seen once. Sequencing was performed on peripheral blood, taken 28 days after the second AZD1222 dose. The V call is TRBV18, the J call TRBJ2-5; D is unresolved. The source is an adult who received the AZD1222 COVID-19 vaccine. The CDR3 coding sequence is TGTGCCAGCTCAGGTACAGTCCAAGAGACCCAGTACTTC. This sequence encodes CASSGTVQETQYF.